This TCR beta chain was recorded in a study of T cell repertoires in cytomegalovirus infection. Across the study: Public TCR beta signatures marked donors with CMV infection and the matching HLA.

Study-wide findings and caveats: Ex vivo responses were dominated by HLA-C-restricted CMV-specific TCR beta clonotypes. Of the TCR beta families, the public ones yielded a cumulative frequency that identified carriers of CMV plus the relevant HLA.

Comment on this clonotype: Its cognate antigen is unknown.

TCRdb called the reads again in MiXCR, with one record for every CDR3 protein. The sample consists of roughly 90,000 distinct CDR3 sequences, more than 20% of them appearing once. This clonotype was obtained from a human donor in good health (CMV status not recorded). Some clones in this sample may be carry-over from other donors' samples. The input for sequencing was CD8+ T cells from cultured PBMCs, taken from culture after CMV antigen stimulation.

The chain's CDR3 is CASSQVYSTGRFQPQHF. In nucleotides, the CDR3 is TGCGCCAGCAGCCAAGTATATTCGACAGGGAGGTTCCAGCCCCAGCATTTT. The chain carries TRBV4-3 and TRBJ1-5; 7 nucleotides match TRBD1. Looked up from germline, CDR1 is LGHNA and CDR2 is YSLEER. The CDR3 totals 17 residues. Trimming removed 1 base from V and 7 bases from J; junction bases left unmatched: 13.